This record looks at one TCR beta chain sequence and its context. Germline-derived CDR1 and CDR2 are WNHNN and SYGVQD (reference sequence). The CDR3 runs to 13 residues. V shed 3 bases and J shed 7 bases, with 10 bases lying between them. The entry originates in a study of cytomegalovirus exposure and HLA in healthy donors. The PCR made use of 60 Vbeta and 13 Jbeta primers. Sequenced by immunoSEQ multiplex PCR; TCRdb stores in-frame clones only, minus some. The sample contains around 130,000 clones, roughly four fifths of which appear only once. Healthy bone marrow donors supplied every sample. The chain combines TRBV10-1 with TRBJ2-1, with D possibly matching TRBD2 (6 bases). The TCR comes from a woman aged 55-75 years in good health and CMV-seronegative. Specimen: PBMCs. CDR3 sequence: CASSERLVNEQFF. DNA of the CDR3: TGCGCCAGCAGTGAAAGACTAGTGAATGAGCAGTTCTTC.